This entry describes one T cell receptor beta chain. What it binds is unknown. These data come from a study of T cell responses to AZD1222 COVID-19 vaccine. The germline V and J ends were trimmed by 3 bases and 4 bases, with 16 bases remaining between them. CDR3 length: 15 residues. CDR1 and CDR2 from the germline V gene are DFQATT and SNEGSKA (reference sequence). Study outcomes and limitations: Among AZD1222 vaccinees, only six or seven were seropositive at baseline.

Measured with immunoSEQ multiplex PCR; TCRdb has only the in-frame clones, and not every one. The sample carries 120,000 or so clones, roughly 84% recorded once. The chain uses TRBV20-1 and TRBJ1-5; D not resolved. The clonotype comes from an adult who received the AZD1222 COVID-19 vaccine. Material: peripheral blood, obtained 28 days after the second AZD1222 dose. The CDR3 loop reads CSASATAYLNQPQHF. DNA of the CDR3: TGCAGTGCTAGTGCTACAGCTTACCTTAATCAGCCCCAGCATTTT.